These 4 T cell receptor beta chains were all obtained from the same sample, sequenced in a study of blood T cells in healthy people across ages (dated by TCRdb to between 2015 and 2017). Library preparation employed 5' RACE. Sequencing was carried out with an Illumina HiSeq 2500. A second PCR of about 6 to 12 cycles was run with a J-beta primer mix and a sample-barcoded 5' primer. In-frame beta chains were kept once TCRdb had trimmed the public reads at Q25 with fastp and called clones with MiXCR. Rows with a matching CDR3 protein are joined into one entry that keeps the most common DNA and genes. Across this sample there are about 1.5 million distinct CDR3 sequences, with 42% seen only once. The leading ten clones occupy 7.9% of the sample. Sequencing was done on a sample of blood. The receptors shown here come from a woman aged 18-29 years in good health.

This clonotype showed up just a few times. This chain links TRBV29-1 with TRBJ2-1; no clear D gene. Germline CDR1 is SQVTM and CDR2 is ANQGSEA. This CDR3 has 12 amino acids. The ends were cut back, 3 bases at V and 9 bases at J, with 12 bases in the middle. The CDR3 DNA reads as TGCAGCGTTGATCCGGTTATTACTGAGCAGTTCTTC. This gives the protein CSVDPVITEQFF.

The chain employs TRBV6-5 and TRBJ2-1; a possible D gene is TRBD2 (6 bases). The V end was cut by 5 bases, the J end by 2 bases, with 13 bases between. Germline CDR1 MNHEY, CDR2 SVGAGI. The CDR3 covers 15 residues. This CDR3 is CASSPLGGPYNEQFF. Here the CDR3 DNA reads TGTGCCAGCAGTCCATTGGGGGGTCCCTACAATGAGCAGTTCTTC.

The chain combines TRBV12-5 with TRBJ1-2; D is possibly TRBD1 (5 bases). The CDR3 spans 15 residues. V was trimmed by 4 bases and J by 4 bases, leaving 16 bases between them. The germline V gene has CDR1 LGHNT and CDR2 FRNRAP. In DNA, the CDR3 is TGTGCTAGTGGTTCGGGAGACAGTCCCACCTATGGCTACACCTTC. The encoded protein is CASGSGDSPTYGYTF.

This clonotype has ten or more counts. V and J are TRBV3-1 and TRBJ1-6; TRBD1 matches at 7 bases. With 4 bases clipped from V and 9 bases from J, the junction kept 0 bases outside the gene matches. There are 12 residues in the CDR3. CDR1 is LGHDT, CDR2 YNNKEL, per germline (reference sequence). The CDR3 loop is CASSRQGSPLHF. In DNA form, the CDR3 reads TGTGCCAGCAGCCGACAGGGTTCACCCCTCCACTTT.